The clone carrying this TCR beta chain was picked up a small number of times. Antigen unknown. The data stem from a study of CD8+CD57+ T cells in acquired aplastic anemia. Study-wide context: Sorted CD4+ and CD8+ cells gave an average of around 3.3 ug of DNA. Sequencing produced an average of about 11 million reads per healthy donor for CD4+ cells. Study-wide findings and caveats: Significant differences in CD8+ Simpson's diversity were not observed between patients and controls. It was found that roughly 29 CD8+ CDR3 sequences were shared between patients and controls.

Investigators profiled TCR beta VDJ and CDR3 from genomic DNA template. Using its own MiXCR run on the reads, TCRdb lists one record per CDR3 protein. Found here are roughly 180,000 distinct CDR3 sequences, under 55% of them singletons; the top ten hold under 3%. Sequenced sample: sorted CD4+, CD8+, or CD8+CD57+ T cells (not recorded which) from PBMCs. The TCR comes from a human donor in good health.

The chain's CDR3 is CATSDTPGMYGYTF. The CDR3, as DNA: TGTGCCACCAGTGATACTCCAGGGATGTATGGCTACACCTTC. The rearrangement uses TRBV24-1 and TRBJ1-2, with D possibly matching TRBD1 (5 bases). The germline V and J ends were trimmed by 3 bases and 5 bases, with 12 bases remaining between them. The CDR3 loop spans 14 amino acids. CDR1 and CDR2 (germline): KGHDR, SFDVKD.